This section outlines one T cell receptor (beta chain) sequence together with its context. Its target is unknown. Being one base from a much bigger clone, this may be a read error. These data are taken from a study of blood T cells in healthy people across ages. Study observations and caveats: A greater number of naive CD4+ cells and higher diversity distinguished long-lived donors from aged donors.

Whenever a sample was processed, at least 7 million PBMCs were isolated. Primers used in a second PCR of roughly 6 to 11 cycles were a sample-barcoded 5' primer and a J-beta primer mix. Tagging of each cDNA molecule was performed by a template-switch adaptor with 12 random nucleotides. MiXCR was run by TCRdb on the 5' RACE reads, yielding one entry per CDR3 protein. The sample shows about 840,000 distinct CDR3 sequences, almost 30% of them seen only once. Trimming removed 5 bases from V and 5 bases from J; junction bases left unmatched: 9. Germline CDR1 and CDR2: LNHNV and YYDKDF (reference sequence). CDR3 length: 15 amino acids. The sample was also linked to a second study, of T cells of mothers and their children.

The rearrangement joins TRBV15 to TRBJ2-5, with 9 nucleotides matching TRBD1. The sequence came from a woman in her thirties or forties in good health. Sequenced: blood. The CDR3 sequence is CATSAGQGLGETQYF. The CDR3 bases are TGTGCCACCAGCGCTGGACAGGGGTTAGGGGAGACCCAGTACTTC.